These 8 T cell receptor beta chains were sequenced from one sample in a study of T-cell reconstitution after alpha-beta-depleted transplantation in children. Unique molecular identifiers were incorporated during preparation of the TCRbeta library. TCRdb used MiXCR to reprocess the PCR reads, holding one entry per CDR3 protein. The sample has 98,000 or so distinct CDR3 sequences, around 6.4% seen once. The sample in question was PBMCs, mostly from graft donor cells, obtained 360 days after TCRalphabeta/CD19-depleted stem cell transplant. Receptors were obtained from a male patient aged 2-15 years who had a stem cell transplant for acute lymphoblastic leukemia, so the T cells may come from the graft donor.

This clonotype has only a few counts. CDR3 region: CASSLGGLAGGSRWALREQYF. In nucleotides, the CDR3 is TGTGCCAGCAGCTTAGGGGGACTAGCGGGAGGCTCCAGGTGGGCTTTACGGGAGCAGTACTTC. The chain combines TRBV11-2 with TRBJ2-7; 15 bases line up with TRBD2. Losses at the gene ends were 1 base for V and 7 bases for J; bases not matched to a gene: 20. Germline CDR1 reads SGHAT; CDR2 reads FQNNGV. The CDR3 loop spans 21 amino acids.

This clonotype was found many times. The rearrangement uses TRBV28 and TRBJ2-3; D might be TRBD2 (5 bases). Germline V gene sequence: CDR1 MDHEN, CDR2 SYDVKM. The length of the CDR3 is 13 residues. V was cut by 4 bases and J by 3 bases, with 8 bases left in between. The CDR3 loop reads CASSYGGTDTQYF. CDR3 coding DNA: TGTGCCAGCAGTTATGGAGGTACAGATACGCAGTATTTT.

This clonotype has ten or more counts. The chain employs TRBV28 and TRBJ2-5; 7 bases are a match to TRBD2. The CDR3 runs 17 residues. The ends lost 4 bases at V and 2 bases at J; junction bases unmatched: 13. Germline lookup yields CDR1 MDHEN and CDR2 SYDVKM. The DNA for the CDR3 is TGTGCCAGCAGTTCGGGGGTAGGCGGGAGTAAGCAAGAGACCCAGTACTTC. Translating gives CASSSGVGGSKQETQYF.

The chain links TRBV27 to TRBJ1-3, with TRBD1 identical over 7 bases. V lost 2 bases to trimming and J lost 2 bases; unmatched junction nucleotides: 12. Looked up from germline, CDR1 is MNHEY and CDR2 is SMNVEV (reference sequence). The CDR3 extends over 18 amino acids. The DNA for the CDR3 is TGTGCCAGCAGTTTAACCTACCCCATCGGACAGGCTGGAAACACCATATATTTT. Translation gives CASSLTYPIGQAGNTIYF.

The table lists this clonotype with many counts. The chain joins TRBV9 to TRBJ1-1; D not certain. The CDR3 has 17 residues. The germline V gene encodes CDR1 SGDLS and CDR2 YYNGEE. Deletions cut 1 base from V and 0 bases from J, with 16 bases between. The CDR3 coding sequence is TGTGCCAGCAGCGTAAGCCCATTGACGGGAATGAACACTGAAGCTTTCTTT. This encodes CASSVSPLTGMNTEAFF. Combining the CDR3 with reference TRBV9 and TRBJ1-1 gives the whole variable domain DSGVTQTPKHLITATGQRVTLRCSPRSGDLSVYWYQQSLDQGLQFLIQYYNGEERAKGNILERFSAQQFPDLHSELNLSSLELGDSALYFCASSVSPLTGMNTEAFFGQGTRLTVV.

The table lists this clonotype with a few counts. The chain recombines TRBV7-9 with TRBJ1-4, with no clear D. V was clipped by 0 bases and J by 14 bases, with 13 bases between them. CDR1 is SEHNR and CDR2 is FQNEAQ in the germline V gene (reference sequence). The CDR3 length is 13 residues. CDR3 sequence reads: CASSLAPPRSLFF. Here the CDR3 DNA reads TGTGCCAGCAGCTTAGCCCCCCCTCGCAGCCTGTTTTTT.

The CDR3: CSAPFLSSYNEQFF. The CDR3 nucleotides read TGCAGTGCCCCTTTTCTATCCTCCTACAATGAGCAGTTCTTC. The rearrangement uses TRBV20-1 and TRBJ2-1; D is undetermined. The CDR3 runs 14 residues. CDR1 DFQATT and CDR2 SNEGSKA come from the germline V gene (reference sequence). The V and J ends lost 6 bases and 0 bases respectively, with 12 bases between them.

CDR3 sequence reads: CASRRASGGKNEQFF. The DNA for the CDR3 is TGTGCCAGCAGAAGGGCTAGCGGGGGGAAGAATGAGCAGTTCTTC. This chain joins TRBV25-1 and TRBJ2-1; 11 positions agree with TRBD2. The germline CDR1 and CDR2 sequences are MGHDK and SYGVNS. V trimming: 6 bases; J trimming: 7 bases; junction bases outside the gene matches: 8. The CDR3 consists of 15 residues.